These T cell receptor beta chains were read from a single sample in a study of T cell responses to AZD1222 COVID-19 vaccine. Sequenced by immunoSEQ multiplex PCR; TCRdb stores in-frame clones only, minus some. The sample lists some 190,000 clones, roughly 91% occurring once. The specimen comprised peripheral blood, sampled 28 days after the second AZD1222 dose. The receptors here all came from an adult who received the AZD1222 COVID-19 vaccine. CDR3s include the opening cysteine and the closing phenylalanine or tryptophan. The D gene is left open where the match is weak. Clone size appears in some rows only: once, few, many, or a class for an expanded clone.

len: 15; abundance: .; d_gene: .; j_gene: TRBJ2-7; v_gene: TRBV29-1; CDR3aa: CSVEVLSDTGYEQYF; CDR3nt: TGCAGCGTTGAAGTACTATCGGACACTGGATACGAGCAGTACTTC
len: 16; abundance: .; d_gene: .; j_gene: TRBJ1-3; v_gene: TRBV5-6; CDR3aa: CASSLVGGISGNTIYF; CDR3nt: TGTGCCAGCAGCTTGGTAGGGGGGATCTCTGGAAACACCATATATTTT
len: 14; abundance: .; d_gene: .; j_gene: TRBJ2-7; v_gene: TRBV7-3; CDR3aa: CASKAQEDSYEQYF; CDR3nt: TGTGCCAGCAAGGCACAGGAGGACTCCTACGAGCAGTACTTC
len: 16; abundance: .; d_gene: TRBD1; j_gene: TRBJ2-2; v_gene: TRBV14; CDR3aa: CASSLGDSFNTGELFF; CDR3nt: TGTGCCAGCAGCTTAGGGGACAGCTTTAACACCGGGGAGCTGTTTTTT
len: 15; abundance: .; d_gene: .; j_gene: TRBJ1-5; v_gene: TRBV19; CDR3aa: CASTPYTYSNQPQHF; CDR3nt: TGTGCCAGTACCCCTTACACATACAGCAATCAGCCCCAGCATTTT
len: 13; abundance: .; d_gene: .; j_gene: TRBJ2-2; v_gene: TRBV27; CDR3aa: CASSLASTGELFF; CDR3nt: TGTGCCAGCAGTTTGGCCAGCACCGGGGAGCTGTTTTTT
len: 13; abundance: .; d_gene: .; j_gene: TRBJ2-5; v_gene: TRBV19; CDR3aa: CASSGLYQETQYF; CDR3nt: TGTGCCAGTAGTGGACTTTACCAAGAGACCCAGTACTTC
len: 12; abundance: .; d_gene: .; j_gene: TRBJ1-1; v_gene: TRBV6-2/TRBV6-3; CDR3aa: CASSRPNTEAFF; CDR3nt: TGTGCCAGCAGCCGACCGAACACTGAAGCTTTCTTT
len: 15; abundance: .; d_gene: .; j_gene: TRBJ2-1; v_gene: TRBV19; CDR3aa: CASKASQGTYNEQFF; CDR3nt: TGTGCCAGTAAGGCCTCCCAGGGAACCTACAATGAGCAGTTCTTC
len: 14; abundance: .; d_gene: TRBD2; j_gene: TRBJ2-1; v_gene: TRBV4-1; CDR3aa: CASSPSGGGNEQFF; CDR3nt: TGCGCCAGCAGCCCTAGCGGGGGGGGGAATGAGCAGTTCTTC
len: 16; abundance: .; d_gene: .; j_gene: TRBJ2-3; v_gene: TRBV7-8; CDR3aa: CASSPPRTLNTDTQYF; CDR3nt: TGTGCCAGCAGTCCCCCTAGGACTCTTAACACAGATACGCAGTATTTT
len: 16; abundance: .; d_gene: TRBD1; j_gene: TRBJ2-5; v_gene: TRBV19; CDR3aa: CASSMSGTGVVETQYF; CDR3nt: TGTGCCAGTAGTATGTCCGGGACAGGGGTTGTCGAGACCCAGTACTTC
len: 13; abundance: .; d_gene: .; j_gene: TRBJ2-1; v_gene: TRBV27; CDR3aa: CASSLNWSNEQFF; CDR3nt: TGTGCCAGCAGTTTAAACTGGAGCAATGAGCAGTTCTTC
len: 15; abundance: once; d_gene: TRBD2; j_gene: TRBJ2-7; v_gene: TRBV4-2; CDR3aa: CASSQEVGGFNEQYF; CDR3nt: TGTGCCAGCAGCCAAGAGGTGGGAGGGTTCAACGAGCAGTACTTC